The present T cell receptor (beta chain) was sequenced within a study of cytomegalovirus exposure and HLA in healthy donors. General observations from the study: Confirmation in vitro established that three CMV-associated chains were specific for CMV antigens.

This PCR relied on a set of 60 Vbeta primers and 13 Jbeta primers. Here immunoSEQ multiplex PCR was the method, and the copy in TCRdb shows in-frame clones only, minus some. The repertoire holds about 130,000 clones, with around 73% as singletons. Worth noting for this clone: Its antigen remains unidentified.

V shed 1 base and J shed 0 bases, with 7 bases lying between them. Germline V gives CDR1 LNHDA, CDR2 SQIVND (reference sequence). There are 14 residues in the CDR3. This sequence originates from a female donor in good health and CMV-seronegative. The chain combines TRBV19 with TRBJ2-7; D not resolved. The sequencing input was PBMCs. In DNA form, the CDR3 reads TGTGCCAGTAGTATAGCTTCTAGCTCCTACGAGCAGTACTTC. It specifies CASSIASSSYEQYF. Full variable domain (outside the CDR3, taken from reference TRBV19 and TRBJ2-7): DGGITQSPKYLFRKEGQNVTLSCEQNLNHDAMYWYRQDPGQGLRLIYYSQIVNDFQKGDIAEGYSVSREKKESFPLTVTSAQKNPTAFYLCASSIASSSYEQYFGPGTRLTVT.